This T cell receptor (beta chain) was captured by sequencing in a study of cytomegalovirus exposure and HLA in healthy donors. The PCR contained 60 Vbeta and 13 Jbeta primers. Assay: immunoSEQ multiplex PCR; the TCRdb copy retains only in-frame clones and omits some. Altogether roughly 200,000 clones are present, 75% to 80% being singletons, with the ten largest covering roughly 15%. Concerning this clone: The target antigen is unknown.

Study findings and constraints: What a later analysis reportedly showed was that an Asian-associated ancestry cluster had fewer N-insertions than the approximately 700-donor mean. Links to common viral pathogens appeared, in a later analysis, for several of the most significant clusters. Accurate prediction of HLA-A and HLA-B alleles (for most subjects) was reportedly achieved from TCR beta sequences.

The source of this sequence is a woman aged 25 to 39 in good health and CMV-seropositive. Sequencing was carried out using PBMCs.

The chain's CDR3 is CASSLTGTVTNSPLHF. CDR3 in DNA: TGTGCCAGCAGCTTGACCGGGACAGTCACAAATTCACCCCTCCACTTT. The chain has TRBV5-5 and TRBJ1-6; 7 nucleotides match TRBD1. CDR1 and CDR2 (germline): SGHKS, YYEKEE (reference sequence). The junction had 8 bases not matched to a gene; V was cut back by 1 base and J by 7 bases. CDR3 size: 16 residues. Full variable domain (rest looked up from reference TRBV5-5 and TRBJ1-6): DAGVTQSPTHLIKTRGQQVTLRCSPISGHKSVSWYQQVLGQGPQFIFQYYEKEERGRGNFPDRFSARQFPNYSSELNVNALLLGDSALYLCASSLTGTVTNSPLHFGNGTRLTVT.